Listed below are T cell receptor beta chains from one sample, sequenced in a study of graft-versus-host responses after intestinal transplantation. No cognate antigen is known for these TCRs. Profiling relied on immunoSEQ multiplex PCR, and the TCRdb table lists in-frame clones only, not all of them. Among some 130,000 clones listed, 80% to 95% were seen once. The starting material was unstimulated CD4+ T cells sorted from spleen or lymph node cells, obtained before intestinal transplant. All receptors derive from a human donor who received an intestinal transplant. CDR3s include the opening cysteine and the closing phenylalanine or tryptophan. Fields, in order: J gene, V gene, D gene, clone size, CDR3 protein, CDR3 DNA. The D gene is left open where the match is weak. Rows may omit the clone size; those that give it use once, few, many or a size class.

TRBJ2-7 | TRBV5-1 | . | . | CASSLEGQSYEQYF | TGCGCCAGCAGCTTAGAAGGACAGTCCTACGAGCAGTACTTC
TRBJ2-7 | TRBV11-2 | TRBD1 | . | CASSLVTGVHEQYF | TGTGCCAGCAGCTTGGTGACAGGGGTGCACGAGCAGTACTTC
TRBJ2-5 | TRBV13 | TRBD2 | . | CASSLLGTSVQETQYF | TGTGCCAGCAGCTTATTAGGGACTAGCGTCCAAGAGACCCAGTACTTC
TRBJ2-3 | TRBV7-3 | TRBD2 | . | CASSLIPAGVGTDTQYF | TGTGCCAGCAGCTTAATTCCGGCGGGAGTGGGCACAGATACGCAGTATTTT
TRBJ1-4 | TRBV7-3 | . | . | CASSSTGGGNEKLFF | TGTGCCAGCAGCTCGACGGGGGGGGGTAATGAAAAACTGTTTTTT
TRBJ2-5 | TRBV7-3 | . | . | CASSRSGQETQYF | TGTGCCAGCAGCCGATCAGGGCAAGAGACCCAGTACTTC
TRBJ2-1 | TRBV19 | . | . | CASSISGRDYNEQFF | TGTGCCAGTAGTATCTCCGGGAGAGACTACAATGAGCAGTTCTTC
TRBJ2-5 | TRBV18 | . | . | CASSPREETQYF | TGTGCCAGCTCACCGAGGGAAGAGACCCAGTACTTC
TRBJ1-2 | TRBV2 | . | . | CASRDYGYTF | TGTGCCAGCAGAGACTATGGCTACACCTTC
TRBJ2-7 | TRBV7-2 | . | few | CASSLVAEQYF | TGTGCCAGCAGCTTAGTGGCTGAGCAGTACTTC
TRBJ2-3 | TRBV11-2 | TRBD1 | . | CASSLRTGAADTQYF | TGTGCCAGCAGCCTTCGGACAGGGGCCGCAGATACGCAGTATTTT
TRBJ2-7 | TRBV5-1 | . | . | CASSFSVEATYGQYF | TGCGCCAGCAGCTTTAGCGTCGAAGCAACCTACGGGCAGTACTTC
TRBJ2-2 | TRBV7-7 | . | . | CASSAQQGDEELFF | TGTGCTAGCAGCGCACAACAGGGAGACGAGGAGCTGTTTTTT
TRBJ1-1 | TRBV9 | . | . | CASSLDPGGNTEAFF | TGTGCCAGCAGCTTAGATCCTGGGGGGAACACTGAAGCTTTCTTT
TRBJ2-7 | TRBV5-1 | . | . | CASSAGRSGDEQYF | TGCGCCAGCAGCGCCGGACGGTCGGGCGACGAGCAGTACTTC
TRBJ1-4 | TRBV6-5 | TRBD1 | . | CATKAPQGGEKLFF | TGTGCCACCAAAGCCCCCCAGGGGGGCGAAAAACTGTTTTTT
TRBJ2-5 | TRBV6-6 | TRBD2 | . | CASSYSPSGSETQYF | TGTGCCAGCAGTTACTCTCCTAGCGGGAGTGAGACCCAGTACTTC
TRBJ1-2 | TRBV6-5 | TRBD1 | . | CASRRQGGAGYTF | TGTGCCAGCAGACGACAGGGAGGGGCTGGCTACACCTTC
TRBJ1-5 | TRBV19 | . | . | CASSTRGRQPQHF | TGTGCCAGTAGTACGAGGGGAAGGCAGCCCCAGCATTTT
TRBJ1-5 | TRBV6-1 | . | . | CASRWGDQPQHF | TGTGCCAGCAGATGGGGGGATCAGCCCCAGCATTTT
TRBJ2-3 | TRBV14 | . | . | CASSQWARSRTDTQYF | TGTGCCAGCAGCCAATGGGCTAGGAGCAGAACAGATACGCAGTATTTT
TRBJ1-5 | TRBV6-5 | . | once | CASSYGAYSNQPQHF | TGTGCCAGCAGTTACGGTGCGTATAGCAATCAGCCCCAGCATTTT
TRBJ2-1 | TRBV6-5 | TRBD2 | . | CASSYSTLAGGEQFF | TGTGCCAGCAGTTACTCGACACTAGCGGGGGGTGAGCAGTTCTTC
TRBJ1-5 | TRBV7-2 | . | . | CASSQSPYGSEPQHF | TGTGCCAGCAGCCAAAGCCCCTATGGGTCAGAGCCCCAGCATTTT
TRBJ2-7 | TRBV28 | . | . | CASSSGGPVYEQYF | TGTGCCAGCAGTTCGGGGGGCCCTGTCTACGAGCAGTACTTC
TRBJ2-1 | TRBV28 | . | . | CASSSIPGPGFF | TGTGCCAGCAGTTCCATTCCGGGCCCGGGGTTCTTC
TRBJ2-3 | TRBV7-8 | . | . | CASSLVLLGSTDTQYF | TGTGCCAGCAGCTTAGTGTTGTTGGGTAGCACAGATACGCAGTATTTT
TRBJ2-1 | TRBV7-2 | TRBD2 | . | CASSQDGLAFSNEQFF | TGTGCCAGCAGCCAGGATGGACTAGCGTTTAGCAATGAGCAGTTCTTC
TRBJ2-3 | TRBV9 | . | . | CASSVATDTQYF | TGTGCCAGCAGCGTAGCTACCGATACGCAGTATTTT
TRBJ2-3 | TRBV27 | . | . | CASSLKAGRGTDTQYF | TGTGCCAGCAGTTTAAAGGCGGGCAGGGGCACAGATACGCAGTATTTT
TRBJ1-1 | TRBV28 | TRBD1 | once | CATTTGEETEAFF | TGTGCCACCACTACAGGGGAGGAAACTGAAGCTTTCTTT
TRBJ2-1 | TRBV7-9 | TRBD1 | . | CASSSPRGQGTKIFHEQFF | TGTGCCAGCAGCTCCCCCCGAGGACAGGGAACAAAGATATTCCATGAGCAGTTCTTC